These 28 T cell receptor beta chains were all obtained from the same sample, sequenced in a study of blood T cell repertoires in COVID-19. Produced via immunoSEQ multiplex PCR; TCRdb's table is partial and in-frame only. Of under 300,000 clones in the sample, approximately 86% are singletons; the top ten hold roughly 3.5%. Input material: PBMCs or T cells enriched from blood (not recorded which). These receptors came from a woman between 40 and 55 years old with acute COVID-19.

This clone was recorded only once. The chain recombines TRBV21-1 with TRBJ1-5; the listed D gene, TRBD1, was not tested against the DNA. TRBV21-1 is classified as a pseudogene. This CDR3 has 16 amino acids. The CDR3 sequence is CASSTGTGSCNQPQHF. CDR3 nucleotide sequence: TGTGCCAGCAGCACCGGGACAGGGTCGTGTAATCAGCCCCAGCATTTT.

The rearrangement uses TRBV20-1 and TRBJ2-3, with TRBD1 identical over 8 bases. Germline lookup yields CDR1 DFQATT and CDR2 SNEGSKA (reference sequence). The CDR3 spans 11 residues. V trimming: 1 base; J trimming: 10 bases; junction bases outside the gene matches: 1. The CDR3 reads CSARGQGSQYF. Written as DNA, the CDR3 is TGCAGTGCTAGAGGACAGGGGTCGCAGTATTTT.

The J gene is TRBJ2-1, the V gene TRBV7-6, with D tentatively TRBD2 (6 bases). V shed 0 bases and J shed 0 bases, with 15 bases lying between them. The CDR3 is 18 amino acids. Germline assignment: CDR1 SGHVS and CDR2 FNYEAQ. CDR3 nucleotides: TGTGCCAGCAGCTTAGCTCGGGACTCTCAGAACTCCTACAATGAGCAGTTCTTC. This codes for CASSLARDSQNSYNEQFF.

The gene calls are TRBV18 and TRBJ1-1; TRBD1 is a possible D gene (6 bases). V was pared by 2 bases and J by 1 base, with 8 bases between. Germline CDR1 reads KGHSH; CDR2 reads LQKENI. This CDR3 is built from 14 residues. CDR3 amino acids: CASSPRDTNTEAFF. The CDR3, as DNA: TGTGCCAGCTCACCAAGGGACACGAACACTGAAGCTTTCTTT.

The V gene is TRBV6-4, the J gene TRBJ2-6; maybe TRBD2 (6 bases). The length of the CDR3 is 14 residues. The V gene lost 4 bases and the J gene lost 4 bases, with 8 bases spanning the gap. The germline V gene encodes CDR1 MRHNA and CDR2 SNTAGT. CDR3 region: CASSAGDGANVLTF. The CDR3 coding sequence is TGTGCCAGCAGTGCGGGGGACGGGGCCAACGTCCTGACTTTC.

The V call is TRBV30, the J call TRBJ2-3; D unresolved. This CDR3 region has 13 residues. The V gene's germline CDR1 is GTSNPN and CDR2 SVGIG (reference sequence). Trimming removed 0 bases from V and 2 bases from J, with 6 bases in between. CDR3 loop: CAWSVTYTDTQYF. DNA for the CDR3: TGTGCCTGGAGTGTCACCTACACAGATACGCAGTATTTT.

The chain has TRBV30 and TRBJ2-7, with a possible D match to TRBD2 (6 bases). In germline, CDR1 is GTSNPN, CDR2 SVGIG (reference sequence). V was clipped by 7 bases and J by 1 base, with 14 bases between them. This CDR3 is built from 13 residues. The CDR3 region has the DNA TGTGCCTCCGGGACTTGGATGTCCTACGAGCAGTACTTC. Its protein is CASGTWMSYEQYF.

CDR3 bases: TGTGCCAGCAGTTTATCGCCCGGGAGAGCCTACGAGCAGTACTTC. It specifies CASSLSPGRAYEQYF. The genes are TRBV27 and TRBJ2-7, with a tentative D call TRBD2 (6 bases). Trimming shortened V by 0 bases and J by 2 bases, and 11 bases separated the two germline ends. From germline, CDR1 is MNHEY and CDR2 SMNVEV (reference sequence). This CDR3 is 15 amino acids long.

The V and J genes are TRBV30 and TRBJ1-3; D ambiguous. Germline V gene data show CDR1 as GTSNPN and CDR2 as SVGIG (reference sequence). Trimming pared 1 base from V and 0 bases from J, leaving 4 bases between. The CDR3 has 13 amino acids. Written as DNA, the CDR3 is TGTGCCTGGAGTGCGGTCTCTGGAAACACCATATATTTT. Residues: CAWSAVSGNTIYF. The full variable domain, in which reference TRBV30 and TRBJ1-3 provide the parts outside the CDR3, is SQTIHQWPATLVQPVGSPLSLECTVEGTSNPNLYWYRQAAGRGLQLLFYSVGIGQISSEVPQNLSASRPQDRQFILSSKKLLLSDSGFYLCAWSAVSGNTIYFGEGSWLTVV.

This clone occurred once. A much larger clone differs by one base, so this may be a read error. The chain carries TRBV5-8 and TRBJ1-6, with D unclear. V was trimmed by 0 bases and J by 7 bases, leaving 5 bases between them. Germline V gene sequence: CDR1 SGHTS, CDR2 YDEGEE. The CDR3 consists of 13 residues. CDR3 loop: CASSLDSNSPLHF. The CDR3 nucleotides are TGTGCCAGCAGCTTGGACAGCAATTCACCCCTCCACTTT.

This clone is a singleton in its sample. J is TRBJ2-2 and V is TRBV19; a possible D gene is TRBD2 (6 bases). Germline V gene data show CDR1 as LNHDA and CDR2 as SQIVND (reference sequence). The length of the CDR3 is 15 residues. Trimming cost V 3 bases and J 3 bases, with 11 bases left between them. The CDR3 DNA reads as TGTGCCAGTAGTATGGTGGGAGGTGACACCGGGGAGCTGTTTTTT. It is translated as CASSMVGGDTGELFF.

This clone was seen once. V is TRBV6-1 and J is TRBJ2-7, with 8 positions matching TRBD1. This CDR3 spans 15 amino acids. CDR1 is MNHNS and CDR2 is SASEGT in the germline V gene. After removal of 3 bases from V and 1 base from J, the junction contained 5 bases not matched to a gene. CDR3 region: CASSDQRTGSYEQYF. The CDR3 bases are TGTGCCAGCAGTGACCAAAGGACAGGGTCCTACGAGCAGTACTTC.

CDR3 nucleotide sequence: TGTGCCAGCAGTGAATCGGGGACAGTAAACTATGGCTACACCTTC. This sequence encodes CASSESGTVNYGYTF. This rearrangement joins TRBV6-1 to TRBJ1-2; 7 bases map to TRBD1. This CDR3 spans 15 amino acids. Germline loops: CDR1 MNHNS, CDR2 SASEGT. Losses at the gene ends were 2 bases for V and 2 bases for J; bases not matched to a gene: 5.

The chain recombines TRBV27 with TRBJ1-2; 7 bases are a match to TRBD1. Germline CDR1 MNHEY, CDR2 SMNVEV (reference sequence). The V and J ends lost 6 bases and 8 bases, in that order; junction bases with no gene match: 12. CDR3 length: 14 amino acids. This CDR3 is CASSETGYSRGYTF. The CDR3 DNA reads as TGTGCCAGCAGCGAGACAGGGTACTCTAGGGGCTACACCTTC.

This rearrangement joins TRBV30 to TRBJ2-7; 7 bases fit TRBD1. The V gene's germline CDR1 is GTSNPN and CDR2 SVGIG (reference sequence). J was trimmed by 3 bases and V by 4 bases; bases with no gene match: 6. This CDR3 is built from 13 residues. The DNA for the CDR3 is TGTGCCTGGAAAATGGACAGGTACTACGAGCAGTACTTC. This sequence encodes CAWKMDRYYEQYF.

The rearrangement joins TRBV9 to TRBJ2-1; weak D call: TRBD2 (5 bases). Germline CDR1 SGDLS, CDR2 YYNGEE. This CDR3 has 13 residues. V lost 2 bases, J lost 12 bases, and 15 bases lay in between. CDR3 region: CASSVDWESVQFF. The CDR3 coding sequence is TGTGCCAGCAGCGTGGACTGGGAATCGGTGCAGTTCTTC. Combining the CDR3 with reference TRBV9 and TRBJ2-1 gives the whole variable domain DSGVTQTPKHLITATGQRVTLRCSPRSGDLSVYWYQQSLDQGLQFLIQYYNGEERAKGNILERFSAQQFPDLHSELNLSSLELGDSALYFCASSVDWESVQFFGPGTRLTVL.

This clone was detected a few times. The chain has TRBV29-1 and TRBJ2-7; TRBD1 is a possible D gene (5 bases). Germline loops: CDR1 SQVTM, CDR2 ANQGSEA. Trimming removed 6 bases from V and 5 bases from J, with 11 bases in between. This CDR3 comprises 11 residues. The CDR3 loop is CSVANRNEQYF. CDR3 in DNA: TGCAGCGTCGCGAACAGGAACGAGCAGTACTTC.

Here the CDR3 DNA reads TGTGCCAGCAGTGGATCCCAGCGGGGCTACGAGCAGTACTTC. It yields the protein CASSGSQRGYEQYF. The chain employs TRBV2 and TRBJ2-7; 7 bases map to TRBD2. J gave up 3 bases and V 4 bases, and 6 bases lay outside the gene matches. The CDR3 runs 14 residues. Germline CDR1 is SNHLY and CDR2 is FYNNEI.

This sequence joins TRBV18 and TRBJ2-7; D uncertain. The length of the CDR3 is 13 residues. CDR1 and CDR2 from the germline V gene are KGHSH and LQKENI. V was shortened by 3 bases and J by 6 bases, with 12 bases between the two germline ends. The CDR3 protein is CASSPFSIGEQYF. The CDR3 DNA reads as TGTGCCAGCTCACCTTTCTCGATCGGCGAGCAGTACTTC.

This clone is a singleton in its sample. V and J are TRBV29-1 and TRBJ2-5, with 12 bases lining up with TRBD2. Trimming cost V 7 bases and J 5 bases; bases outside gene matches: 5. This CDR3 spans 13 amino acids. Germline V CDR1 and CDR2: SQVTM, ANQGSEA. Here the CDR3 reads CSELTSGSETQYF. The CDR3 nucleotides are TGCAGCGAACTGACTAGCGGGAGTGAGACCCAGTACTTC.

The chain joins TRBV30 to TRBJ2-5; D is ambiguous. Germline CDR1 reads GTSNPN; CDR2 reads SVGIG (reference sequence). Trimming pared 1 base from V and 5 bases from J, leaving 5 bases between. The CDR3 has 11 amino acids. CDR3 residues: CAWSGRETQYF. As DNA, the CDR3 is TGTGCCTGGAGTGGGCGGGAGACCCAGTACTTC.

The chain is built from TRBV4-2 and TRBJ1-2; possible D gene TRBD1, 5 bases. Germline lookup yields CDR1 LGHNA and CDR2 YNFKEQ. V was clipped by 0 bases and J by 2 bases, with 10 bases between them. The CDR3 has 15 residues. The CDR3 nucleotides are TGTGCCAGCAGCCAAGAACAGGACGCCAACTATGGCTACACCTTC. This sequence encodes CASSQEQDANYGYTF.

The chain carries TRBV29-1 and TRBJ2-1; TRBD2 is a possible D gene (5 bases). The CDR3 is 15 amino acids. Germline CDR1 reads SQVTM; CDR2 reads ANQGSEA. V was cut by 0 bases and J by 3 bases, with 12 bases left in between. The CDR3 reads CSVEDWRVFYNEQFF. The CDR3 bases are TGCAGCGTTGAAGACTGGCGGGTATTCTACAATGAGCAGTTCTTC.

The chain employs TRBV9 and TRBJ1-2; perhaps TRBD1 as D (6 bases). Germline CDR1 reads SGDLS; CDR2 reads YYNGEE. V was clipped by 4 bases and J by 0 bases, with 10 bases between them. There are 14 residues in the CDR3. The CDR3 region is CASSPGHPNYGYTF. The CDR3 DNA sequence: TGTGCCAGCAGCCCGGGACATCCTAACTATGGCTACACCTTC.

V gene TRBV20-1 combines with J gene TRBJ2-5; 10 nucleotides align to TRBD2. The germline V gene encodes CDR1 DFQATT and CDR2 SNEGSKA (reference sequence). The CDR3 length is 16 residues. After removal of 3 bases from V and 2 bases from J, the junction contained 9 bases not matched to a gene. CDR3 sequence (DNA): TGCAGTGCTAGTGGGCTAGCGGGAGAGTTTCAAGAGACCCAGTACTTC. Its translation is CSASGLAGEFQETQYF.

This clone has a single count. The chain links TRBV6-5 to TRBJ2-5, with 7 nucleotides matching TRBD1. J gave up 2 bases and V 4 bases, and 4 bases lay outside the gene matches. CDR3 length: 14 amino acids. From germline, CDR1 is MNHEY and CDR2 SVGAGI. The CDR3 here is CASSLQGRQETQYF. The CDR3, as DNA: TGTGCCAGCAGTTTACAGGGGCGGCAAGAGACCCAGTACTTC.

The J gene is TRBJ1-5, the V gene TRBV7-9; a possible D gene is TRBD1 (5 bases). The CDR3 is 15 amino acids. V lost 5 bases, J lost 8 bases, and 19 bases lay in between. CDR1 and CDR2 (germline): SEHNR, FQNEAQ (reference sequence). CDR3 bases: TGTGCCAGCAGCCCGGGACCGGGAGAGGGGAAGCCCCAGCATTTT. Residues: CASSPGPGEGKPQHF.

The CDR3 DNA sequence: TGTGCCAGCAGCTTAGTGGCGGGAGAGGCTACGCAGTATTTT. This encodes CASSLVAGEATQYF. The chain is built from TRBV7-6 and TRBJ2-3; 7 positions match TRBD2. This CDR3 has 14 amino acids. Germline values: CDR1 SGHVS, CDR2 FNYEAQ. The V and J ends lost 1 base and 8 bases, in that order; junction bases with no gene match: 6.